This T cell receptor (beta chain) was identified during a study of a mutant IDH1 vaccine in newly diagnosed glioma. Broader study findings: Vaccine-induced immune responses occurred in 93.3% of patients.

Time point in this sample: week 5, during vaccination. What each vaccine dose contained was 300 ug of mutant IDH1 20-mer peptide, accompanied by topical imiquimod. In the case of this clone: Its antigen remains unidentified.

The CDR3 is 18 amino acids. TCRdb's copy holds only in-frame clones and misses some; the assay was immunoSEQ multiplex PCR. The sample has over 45,000 clones; about 80% are singletons. Sample: PBMCs, taken from a glioma patient whose treatment included an IDH1 peptide vaccine. The source is a man between 25 and 39 years old with glioma. The chain joins TRBV1 to TRBJ2-7; TRBD2 is the table's D call and was not checked against the DNA. TRBV1 is a recognized pseudogene. The CDR3 protein is CTNPPEMLAGREAYEQYF. The CDR3 nucleotides read TGCACCAACCCTCCTGAGATGCTAGCGGGTAGGGAGGCCTACGAGCAGTACTTC.